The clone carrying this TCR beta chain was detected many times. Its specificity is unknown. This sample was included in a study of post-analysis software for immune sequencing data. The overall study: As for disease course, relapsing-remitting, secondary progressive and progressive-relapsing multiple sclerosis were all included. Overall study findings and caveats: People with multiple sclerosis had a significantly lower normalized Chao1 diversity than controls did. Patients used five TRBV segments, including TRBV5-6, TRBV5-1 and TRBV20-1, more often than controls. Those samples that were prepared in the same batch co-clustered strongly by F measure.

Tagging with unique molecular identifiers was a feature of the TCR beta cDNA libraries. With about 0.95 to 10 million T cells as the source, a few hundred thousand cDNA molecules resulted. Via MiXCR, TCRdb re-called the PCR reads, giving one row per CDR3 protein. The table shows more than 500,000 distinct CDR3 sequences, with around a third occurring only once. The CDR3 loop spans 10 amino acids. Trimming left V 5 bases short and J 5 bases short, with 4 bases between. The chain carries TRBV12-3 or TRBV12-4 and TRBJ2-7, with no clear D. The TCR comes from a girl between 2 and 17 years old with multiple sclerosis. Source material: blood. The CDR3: CASSLNEQYF. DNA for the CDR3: TGTGCCAGCAGTCTTAACGAGCAGTACTTC.